This TCR beta chain was recovered during a study of cytomegalovirus exposure and HLA in healthy donors. V was clipped by 8 bases and J by 0 bases, with 13 bases between them. This CDR3 region has 14 residues. Germline lookup yields CDR1 MDHEN and CDR2 SYDVKM. The study ran its PCR with 60 Vbeta and 13 Jbeta primers. Profiled with immunoSEQ multiplex PCR; TCRdb holds only in-frame clones, not every one. This sample has roughly 180,000 clones, with 65% to 85% found just once. The clonotype comes from a male donor in good health and CMV-seronegative. Sequenced: PBMCs. The chain links TRBV28 to TRBJ1-1; maybe TRBD1 (5 bases). The CDR3 sequence is CASSAGTMNTEAFF. The CDR3 nucleotides are TGTGCCAGCTCGGCAGGGACTATGAACACTGAAGCTTTCTTT.